This T cell receptor (beta chain) was found in a study of T cell repertoires in cytomegalovirus infection. Study in general: CMV epitopes in the study were HLA-C-restricted (recently identified) and HLA-B-restricted (well studied). It was the public TCR beta signatures that indicated both CMV infection and matching HLA type. Study-level findings and limits: HLA-C-restricted CMV-specific TCR beta clonotypes were dominant in the ex vivo response. Cumulative frequency (of public TCR beta family members) identified carriers of CMV plus the relevant HLA.

TCRdb re-derived calls from the reads in MiXCR, one entry per CDR3 protein. Found here are approximately 1,000,000 distinct CDR3 sequences, roughly 31% of them singletons; the top ten hold 13%. With regard to this clonotype: Its antigen remains unknown.

The germline CDR1 and CDR2 sequences are MDHEN and SYDVKM. V was trimmed by 3 bases and J by 1 base, leaving 9 bases between them. This CDR3 contains 14 residues. The input for sequencing was cultured CD8+ T cells from PBMCs, taken from culture after CMV antigen stimulation. The TCR was taken from a human donor in good health (CMV status not recorded). Some clones in this sample may be carry-over from other donors' samples. V usage is TRBV28 and J usage is TRBJ2-5; D not certain. The DNA for the CDR3 is TGTGCCAGCAGTTTTCGGCCGGCCCAAGAGACCCAGTACTTC. It yields the protein CASSFRPAQETQYF.